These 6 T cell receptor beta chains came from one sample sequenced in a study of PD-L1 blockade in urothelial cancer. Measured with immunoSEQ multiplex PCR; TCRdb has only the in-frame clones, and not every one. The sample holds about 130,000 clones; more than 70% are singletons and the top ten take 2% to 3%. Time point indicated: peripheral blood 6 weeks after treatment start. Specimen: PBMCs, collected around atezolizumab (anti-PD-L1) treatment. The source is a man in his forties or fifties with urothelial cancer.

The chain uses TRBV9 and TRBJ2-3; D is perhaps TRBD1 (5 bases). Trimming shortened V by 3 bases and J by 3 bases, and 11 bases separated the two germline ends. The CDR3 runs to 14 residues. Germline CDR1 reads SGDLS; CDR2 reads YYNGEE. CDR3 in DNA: TGTGCCAGCAGCGCCCCCCCAGGGACAGATACGCAGTATTTT. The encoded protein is CASSAPPGTDTQYF.

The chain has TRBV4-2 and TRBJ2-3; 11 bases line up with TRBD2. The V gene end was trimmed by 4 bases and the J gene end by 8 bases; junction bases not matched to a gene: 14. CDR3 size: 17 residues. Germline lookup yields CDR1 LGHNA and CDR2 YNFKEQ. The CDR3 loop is CASSLSTSGKLGVTQYF. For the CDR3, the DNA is TGTGCCAGCAGCCTCTCGACTAGCGGGAAACTCGGAGTTACGCAGTATTTT.

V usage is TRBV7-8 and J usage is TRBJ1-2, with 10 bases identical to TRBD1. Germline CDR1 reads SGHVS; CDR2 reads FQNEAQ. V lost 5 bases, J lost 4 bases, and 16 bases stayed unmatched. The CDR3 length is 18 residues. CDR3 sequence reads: CASSVNRDRGTRGYGYTF. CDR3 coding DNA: TGTGCCAGCAGCGTGAACCGGGACAGGGGCACGCGGGGCTATGGCTACACCTTC.

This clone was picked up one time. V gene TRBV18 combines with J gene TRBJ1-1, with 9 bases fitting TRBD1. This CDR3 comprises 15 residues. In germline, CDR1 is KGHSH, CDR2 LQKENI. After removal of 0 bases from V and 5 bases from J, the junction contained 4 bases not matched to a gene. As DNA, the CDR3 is TGTGCCAGCTCACCACCCACAGGGGGCAAGACTGAAGCTTTCTTT. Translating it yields CASSPPTGGKTEAFF.

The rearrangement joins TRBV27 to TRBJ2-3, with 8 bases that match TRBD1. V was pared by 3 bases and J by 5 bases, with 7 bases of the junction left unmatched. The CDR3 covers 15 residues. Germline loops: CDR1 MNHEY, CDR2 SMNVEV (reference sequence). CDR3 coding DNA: TGTGCCAGCAGTTTGGGGACAGGTGGGGGAGATACGCAGTATTTT. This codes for CASSLGTGGGDTQYF.

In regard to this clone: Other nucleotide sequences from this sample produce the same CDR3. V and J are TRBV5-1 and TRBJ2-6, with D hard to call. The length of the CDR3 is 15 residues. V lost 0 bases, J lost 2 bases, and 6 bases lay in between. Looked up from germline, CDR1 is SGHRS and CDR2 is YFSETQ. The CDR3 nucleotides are TGCGCCAGCAGCTTGGACGGAGCTGGGGCCAACGTCCTGACTTTC. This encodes CASSLDGAGANVLTF. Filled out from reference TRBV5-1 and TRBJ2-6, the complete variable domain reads KAGVTQTPRYLIKTRGQQVTLSCSPISGHRSVSWYQQTPGQGLQFLFEYFSETQRNKGNFPGRFSGRQFSNSRSEMNVSTLELGDSALYLCASSLDGAGANVLTFGAGSRLTVL.